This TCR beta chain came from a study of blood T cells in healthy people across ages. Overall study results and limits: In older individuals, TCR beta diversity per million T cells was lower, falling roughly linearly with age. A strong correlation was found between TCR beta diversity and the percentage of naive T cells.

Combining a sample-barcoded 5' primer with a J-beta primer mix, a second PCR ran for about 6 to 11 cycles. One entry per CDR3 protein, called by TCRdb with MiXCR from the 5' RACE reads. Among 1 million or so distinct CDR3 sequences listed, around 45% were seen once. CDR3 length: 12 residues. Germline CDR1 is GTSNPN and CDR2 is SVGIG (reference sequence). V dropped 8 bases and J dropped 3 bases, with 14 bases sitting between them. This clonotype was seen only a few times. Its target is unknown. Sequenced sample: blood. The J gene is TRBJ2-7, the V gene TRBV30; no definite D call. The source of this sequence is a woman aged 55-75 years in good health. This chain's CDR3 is CAQLAEDYEQYF. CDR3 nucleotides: TGTGCCCAGTTGGCCGAAGACTACGAGCAGTACTTC.